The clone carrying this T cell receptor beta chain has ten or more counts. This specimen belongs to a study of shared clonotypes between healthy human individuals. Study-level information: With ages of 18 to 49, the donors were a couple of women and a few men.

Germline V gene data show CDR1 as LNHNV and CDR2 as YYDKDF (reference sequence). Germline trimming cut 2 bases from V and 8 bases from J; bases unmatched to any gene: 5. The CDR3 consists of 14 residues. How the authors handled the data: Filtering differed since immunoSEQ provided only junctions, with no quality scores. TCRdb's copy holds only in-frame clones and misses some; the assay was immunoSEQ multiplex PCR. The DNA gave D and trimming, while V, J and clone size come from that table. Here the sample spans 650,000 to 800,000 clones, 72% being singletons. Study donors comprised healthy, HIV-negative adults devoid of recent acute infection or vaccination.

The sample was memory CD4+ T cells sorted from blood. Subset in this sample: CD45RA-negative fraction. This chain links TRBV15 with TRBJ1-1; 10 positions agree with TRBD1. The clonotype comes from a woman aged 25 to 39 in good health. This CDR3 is CATSRLGTGAEAFF. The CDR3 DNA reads TGTGCCACCAGCAGACTTGGGACAGGGGCCGAAGCTTTCTTT.